The subject of this entry is one T cell receptor (beta chain). The data originate from a study of Graves' ophthalmopathy and Graves' hyperthyroidism. Certain patients were not enrolled. These were patients with other autoimmune diseases, uncontrolled infections, pregnancy or lactation. Transcripts of RNA were the source for amplifying TCR beta CDR3 regions. First-round RT-PCR with HTBI primers preceded a second-round multiplex PCR. TCRdb passed the multiplex PCR reads through MiXCR, listing each CDR3 protein once. The data show roughly 500,000 distinct CDR3 sequences, around 15% seen once. The V and J ends lost 2 bases and 2 bases respectively, with 15 bases between them. The CDR3 contains 16 residues. Germline V gene data show CDR1 as MNHNS and CDR2 as SASEGT.

The chain links TRBV6-1 to TRBJ2-5; possible D gene TRBD2, 6 bases. The source of this sequence is a woman aged 25 to 39 with Graves' ophthalmopathy. The sequencing input was blood. CDR3 residues: CASSENEAGRQETQYF. In DNA form, the CDR3 reads TGTGCCAGCAGTGAAAACGAGGCGGGAAGACAAGAGACCCAGTACTTC.